The clone carrying this T cell receptor beta chain was found a few times. Its antigen is unknown. The data stem from a study of radiation and T cells in renal cell carcinoma. Whole-study findings and limits: Baseline intratumoral clonotype presence is unknown without pretreatment biopsies. Top tumor clonotypes rose in blood 2 weeks post-radiation, then contracted.

The time point denotes: blood 2 weeks post-SBRT. Stated treatment: 15 Gy SBRT to primary tumor, nephrectomy 4 weeks later. After SBRT, blood was collected at 2 and 4 weeks, plus baseline. There are 16 residues in the CDR3. Trimming cost V 4 bases and J 0 bases, with 13 bases left between them. Germline V gives CDR1 SGHDT, CDR2 YYEEEE. This table comes from immunoSEQ multiplex PCR, and its TCRdb copy is limited to in-frame clones, with some not included. In the table there are tens of thousands of clones, around three quarters of which are singletons. Here the sequenced sample was blood, taken from a patient whose treatment included radiotherapy and nephrectomy. The rearrangement joins TRBV5-6 to TRBJ2-2; TRBD2 is a possible D gene (5 bases). The TCR comes from a woman in her 70s with renal cell carcinoma. The CDR3 DNA reads as TGTGCCAGCAGCCTCGGCCCTAGCCCGAACACCGGGGAGCTGTTTTTT. Protein: CASSLGPSPNTGELFF.